Presented here are 16 T cell receptor beta chains from one specimen sequenced in a study of immune evolution from preneoplasia to lung adenocarcinoma. Measured with immunoSEQ multiplex PCR; TCRdb has only the in-frame clones, and not every one. The sample has 6,500 to 8,500 clones; around 76% are singletons. The source material was FFPE minimally invasive lung adenocarcinoma tissue. The origin of the receptors is a person aged 65-85 years with lung adenocarcinoma.

V gene TRBV4-2 combines with J gene TRBJ1-2; a possible D gene is TRBD1 (6 bases). The V and J ends lost 1 base and 3 bases respectively, with 18 bases between them. The CDR3 has 17 residues. The germline CDR1 and CDR2 sequences are LGHNA and YNFKEQ. The CDR3 sequence is CASSQVLDPRGDYGYTF. CDR3 nucleotide sequence: TGTGCCAGCAGCCAAGTTCTCGACCCCAGGGGCGACTATGGCTACACCTTC.

This sequence joins TRBV30 and TRBJ1-4; possibly TRBD1 for D (5 bases). The CDR3 extends over 13 amino acids. CDR1 GTSNPN and CDR2 SVGIG come from the germline V gene (reference sequence). Trimming cost V 1 base and J 4 bases, with 7 bases left between them. The CDR3 reads CAWSGGINEKLFF. The DNA for the CDR3 is TGTGCCTGGAGTGGGGGGATTAATGAAAAACTGTTTTTT.

The count of this clone is one. The chain uses TRBV30 and TRBJ2-1; 9 nucleotides align to TRBD1. The CDR3 covers 16 residues. Germline V gene sequence: CDR1 GTSNPN, CDR2 SVGIG (reference sequence). The V gene end was trimmed by 2 bases and the J gene end by 6 bases; junction bases not matched to a gene: 11. The CDR3 protein is CAWSFTGGALVNEQFF. The CDR3 nucleotides are TGTGCCTGGAGTTTCACAGGGGGCGCGTTGGTCAATGAGCAGTTCTTC.

The chain couples TRBV19 to TRBJ2-2, with D perhaps TRBD2 (5 bases). Germline V CDR1 and CDR2: LNHDA, SQIVND (reference sequence). The ends were cut back, 8 bases at V and 0 bases at J, with 10 bases in the middle. CDR3 length: 14 amino acids. CDR3 DNA sequence: TGTGCCAGTGAGGGCAGATCGAACACCGGGGAGCTGTTTTTT. Residues: CASEGRSNTGELFF. Variable domain in full (rest from reference TRBV19 and TRBJ2-2): DGGITQSPKYLFRKEGQNVTLSCEQNLNHDAMYWYRQDPGQGLRLIYYSQIVNDFQKGDIAEGYSVSREKKESFPLTVTSAQKNPTAFYLCASEGRSNTGELFFGEGSRLTVL.

The CDR3 region is CASSTGYEQYF. The DNA of the CDR3 is TGTGCCAGCAGCACAGGGTACGAGCAGTACTTC. V usage is TRBV7-9 and J usage is TRBJ2-7, with D possibly TRBD1 on 6 matching bases. The CDR3 is made up of 11 amino acids. Trimming stripped 5 bases from V and 4 bases from J, with 6 bases between. The germline CDR1 and CDR2 sequences are SEHNR and FQNEAQ (reference sequence).

V is TRBV7-9 and J is TRBJ2-3, with TRBD2 matching 14 bases. CDR1 and CDR2 (germline): SEHNR, FQNEAQ (reference sequence). The V segment lost 3 bases and the J segment 4 bases; nucleotides outside the gene matches: 3. CDR3 size: 16 residues. CDR3 in DNA: TGTGCCAGCAGCTTTAGACTAGCGGGGGGGGCAGATACGCAGTATTTT. This translates into CASSFRLAGGADTQYF.

The chain recombines TRBV4-1 with TRBJ2-1; TRBD2 matches at 10 bases. The CDR3 contains 16 residues. Germline V CDR1 and CDR2: MGHRA, YSYEKL. The V gene end was trimmed by 4 bases and the J gene end by 8 bases; junction bases not matched to a gene: 11. The CDR3 nucleotides read TGCGCCAGCAGCCCCCACCGAAGCGGGGGGGCCGATGAGCAGTTCTTC. As protein: CASSPHRSGGADEQFF.

This clone was found once. This sequence joins TRBV20-1 and TRBJ2-2; D remains unclear. The CDR3 is 11 amino acids. The ends were cut back, 5 bases at V and 3 bases at J, with 4 bases in the middle. Per germline, CDR1 DFQATT and CDR2 SNEGSKA (reference sequence). This CDR3 is CSARYTGELFF. The CDR3 nucleotides read TGCAGTGCTCGATACACCGGGGAGCTGTTTTTT.

J is TRBJ1-1 and V is TRBV10-3; D gene uncertain. CDR1 ENHRY and CDR2 SYGVKD come from the germline V gene. V was shortened by 5 bases and J by 5 bases, with 15 bases between the two germline ends. This CDR3 is 14 amino acids long. CDR3 loop: CAISPGLGETEAFF. In DNA form, the CDR3 reads TGTGCCATCAGTCCTGGTCTCGGGGAGACTGAAGCTTTCTTT.

The chain links TRBV29-1 to TRBJ2-2; D perhaps matches TRBD1 (5 bases). CDR1 is SQVTM, CDR2 ANQGSEA, per germline. Trimming stripped 7 bases from V and 10 bases from J, with 16 bases between. The CDR3 length is 12 residues. The CDR3 loop is CSGEDQGQELFF. Written as DNA, the CDR3 is TGCAGCGGCGAAGATCAGGGTCAGGAGCTGTTTTTT.

This chain joins TRBV14 and TRBJ1-1; tentative D call: TRBD1 (5 bases). This CDR3 region has 15 residues. V was trimmed by 3 bases and J by 1 base, leaving 12 bases between them. CDR1 SGHDN and CDR2 FVKESK come from the germline V gene. CDR3 bases: TGTGCCAGCAGCCAGACGAAGGGGCCGAACACTGAAGCTTTCTTT. It encodes CASSQTKGPNTEAFF.

The DNA for the CDR3 is TGTGCCAGCAGCTTGCGAGGGCAGAGCTCCTACGAGCAGTACTTC. It codes for CASSLRGQSSYEQYF. The chain recombines TRBV5-6 with TRBJ2-7; D is possibly TRBD2 (5 bases). The CDR3 extends over 15 amino acids. The germline gives CDR1 SGHDT, CDR2 YYEEEE. Deletions cut 1 base from V and 0 bases from J, with 11 bases between. Full variable domain (rest looked up from reference TRBV5-6 and TRBJ2-7): DAGVTQSPTHLIKTRGQQVTLRCSPKSGHDTVSWYQQALGQGPQFIFQYYEEEERQRGNFPDRFSGHQFPNYSSELNVNALLLGDSALYLCASSLRGQSSYEQYFGPGTRLTVT.

The V gene is TRBV30, the J gene TRBJ2-2; 7 nucleotides align to TRBD1. The length of the CDR3 is 15 residues. The germline gives CDR1 GTSNPN, CDR2 SVGIG (reference sequence). V lost 3 bases and J lost 5; bases outside the gene matches: 9. CDR3 DNA sequence: TGTGCCTGGAGCCAAGGGGCGACAGGGACCGGGGAGCTGTTTTTT. The encoded protein is CAWSQGATGTGELFF.

The rearrangement joins TRBV7-2 to TRBJ1-3; 9 bases fit TRBD1. The CDR3 sequence is 17 residues long. Unmatched junction bases numbered 10, after V lost 5 bases and J lost 2 bases. In germline, CDR1 is SGHTA, CDR2 FQGNSA. CDR3 region: CASSLGQGVIAGNTIYF. As DNA, the CDR3 is TGTGCCAGCAGCCTGGGACAGGGTGTAATAGCTGGAAACACCATATATTTT. The variable domain in full, with the rest retrieved from reference TRBV7-2 and TRBJ1-3, is GAGVSQSPSNKVTEKGKDVELRCDPISGHTALYWYRQSLGQGLEFLIYFQGNSAPDKSGLPSDRFSAERTGGSVSTLTIQRTQQEDSAVYLCASSLGQGVIAGNTIYFGEGSWLTVV.

J is TRBJ1-5 and V is TRBV6-1; D is undetermined. V was shortened by 6 bases and J by 3 bases, with 12 bases between the two germline ends. Per germline, CDR1 MNHNS and CDR2 SASEGT. CDR3 length equals 14 residues. CDR3 in DNA: TGTGCCAGCAGAAGGGTGGGAAACAATCAGCCCCAGCATTTT. Its protein is CASRRVGNNQPQHF.

V usage is TRBV18 and J usage is TRBJ2-7; no clear D. The germline V and J ends were trimmed by 2 bases and 0 bases, with 5 bases remaining between them. The CDR3 sequence is 13 residues long. The germline gives CDR1 KGHSH, CDR2 LQKENI. The CDR3 bases are TGTGCCAGCTCACCAACCAACTCCTACGAGCAGTACTTC. Encoded protein: CASSPTNSYEQYF. The full variable domain, in which reference TRBV18 and TRBJ2-7 provide the parts outside the CDR3, is NAGVMQNPRHLVRRRGQEARLRCSPMKGHSHVYWYRQLPEEGLKFMVYLQKENIIDESGMPKERFSAEFPKEGPSILRIQQVVRGDSAAYFCASSPTNSYEQYFGPGTRLTVT.